A single sample gave rise to the 2 T cell receptor beta chains below, sequenced in a study of blood T cell repertoires in COVID-19. Profiling relied on immunoSEQ multiplex PCR, and the TCRdb table lists in-frame clones only, not all of them. Of approximately 670,000 clones listed, 80% to 90% were seen once; the top ten hold 0.2% to 0.3%. Sequencing was carried out using peripheral blood. These receptors came from a woman aged 18-29 years with acute or convalescent COVID-19.

This clone turned up a few times. The rearrangement links TRBV3-1 (or the pseudogene TRBV3-2) to TRBJ1-1; D is unclear. Germline assignment: CDR1 LGHDT and CDR2 YNNKEL (reference sequence). The CDR3 loop spans 16 amino acids. V lost 4 bases, J lost 2 bases, and 17 bases lay in between. CDR3 bases: TGTGCCAGCAGCCGTCGACATCCCCGCCGCAACACTGAAGCTTTCTTT. It translates to CASSRRHPRRNTEAFF.

The chain employs TRBV7-2 and TRBJ1-2, with 7 bases fitting TRBD1. Germline values: CDR1 SGHTA, CDR2 FQGNSA. V lost 4 bases, J lost 7 bases, and 9 bases stayed unmatched. This CDR3 region has 14 residues. CDR3 nucleotide sequence: TGTGCCAGCAGCTCACCGGGACAGACTATTGGCTACACCTTC. The encoded protein is CASSSPGQTIGYTF.